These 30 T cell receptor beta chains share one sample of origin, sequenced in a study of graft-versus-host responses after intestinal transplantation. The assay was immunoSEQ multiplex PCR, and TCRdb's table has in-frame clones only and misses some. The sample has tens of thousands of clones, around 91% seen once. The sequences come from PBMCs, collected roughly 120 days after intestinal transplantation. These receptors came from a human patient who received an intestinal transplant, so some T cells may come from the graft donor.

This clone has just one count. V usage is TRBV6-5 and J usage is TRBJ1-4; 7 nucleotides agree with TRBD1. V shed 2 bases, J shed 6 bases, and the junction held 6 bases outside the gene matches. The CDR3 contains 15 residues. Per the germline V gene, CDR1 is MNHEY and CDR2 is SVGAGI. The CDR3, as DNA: TGTGCCAGCAGTTACCCCGGGACAGTAGATGAAAAACTGTTTTTT. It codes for CASSYPGTVDEKLFF.

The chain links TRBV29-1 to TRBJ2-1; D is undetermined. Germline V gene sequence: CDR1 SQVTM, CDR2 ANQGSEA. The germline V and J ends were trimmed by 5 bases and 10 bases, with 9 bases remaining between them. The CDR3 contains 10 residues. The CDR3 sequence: CSVRAREQFF. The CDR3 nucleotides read TGCAGCGTTAGGGCCAGGGAGCAGTTCTTC.

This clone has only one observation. The CDR3 nucleotides read TGTGCCAGCAGTCTCACTCCCTACAATGAGCAGTTCTTC. It encodes CASSLTPYNEQFF. This chain joins TRBV2 and TRBJ2-1; D unclear. Trimming removed 5 bases from V and 2 bases from J, with 7 bases in between. This CDR3 comprises 13 residues. Looked up from germline, CDR1 is SNHLY and CDR2 is FYNNEI.

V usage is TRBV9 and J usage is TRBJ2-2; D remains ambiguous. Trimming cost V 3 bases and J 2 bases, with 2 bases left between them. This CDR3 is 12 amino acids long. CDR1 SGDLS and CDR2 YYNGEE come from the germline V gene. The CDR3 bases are TGTGCCAGCAGCGGAAACACCGGGGAGCTGTTTTTT. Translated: CASSGNTGELFF. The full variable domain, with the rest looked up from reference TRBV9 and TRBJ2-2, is DSGVTQTPKHLITATGQRVTLRCSPRSGDLSVYWYQQSLDQGLQFLIQYYNGEERAKGNILERFSAQQFPDLHSELNLSSLELGDSALYFCASSGNTGELFFGEGSRLTVL.

The chain's CDR3 is CASRLSSGRTDTQYF. The CDR3 DNA follows: TGTGCCAGCAGACTGTCTAGCGGCCGCACAGATACGCAGTATTTT. This chain links TRBV2 with TRBJ2-3; 7 nucleotides match TRBD2. V dropped 6 bases and J dropped 1; count of bases not matched to a gene: 7. The CDR3 has 15 amino acids. Germline V gene data show CDR1 as SNHLY and CDR2 as FYNNEI.

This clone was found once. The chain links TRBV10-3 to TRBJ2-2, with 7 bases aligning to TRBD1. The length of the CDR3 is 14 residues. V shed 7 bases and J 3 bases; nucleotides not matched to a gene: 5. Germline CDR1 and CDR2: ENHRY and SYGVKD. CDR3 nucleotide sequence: TGTGCCATCAAAAGGGACAGAGACACCGGGGAGCTGTTTTTT. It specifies CAIKRDRDTGELFF.

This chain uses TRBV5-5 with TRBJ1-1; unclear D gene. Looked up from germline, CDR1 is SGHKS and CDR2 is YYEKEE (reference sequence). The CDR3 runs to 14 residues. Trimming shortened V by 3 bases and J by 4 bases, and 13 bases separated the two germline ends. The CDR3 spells CASSSWSASTEAFF. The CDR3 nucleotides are TGTGCCAGCAGCTCCTGGTCGGCGAGCACTGAAGCTTTCTTT.

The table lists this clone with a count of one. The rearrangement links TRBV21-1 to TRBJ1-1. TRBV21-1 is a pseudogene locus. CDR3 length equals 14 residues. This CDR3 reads CASSKSGGGTEAFF. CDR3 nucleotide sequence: TGTGCCAGCAGCAAATCGGGTGGCGGCACTGAAGCTTTCTTT.

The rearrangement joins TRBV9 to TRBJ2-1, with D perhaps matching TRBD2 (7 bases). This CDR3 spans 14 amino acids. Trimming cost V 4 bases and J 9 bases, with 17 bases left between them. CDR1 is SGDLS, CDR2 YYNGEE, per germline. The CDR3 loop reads CASSLRPRGGEQFF. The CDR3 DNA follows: TGTGCCAGCAGCTTACGCCCGAGGGGGGGTGAGCAGTTCTTC.

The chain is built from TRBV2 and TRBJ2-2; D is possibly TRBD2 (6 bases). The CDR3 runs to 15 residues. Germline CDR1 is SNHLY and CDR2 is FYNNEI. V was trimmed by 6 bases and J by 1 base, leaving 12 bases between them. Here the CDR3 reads CASRHRDLNTGELFF. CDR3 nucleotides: TGTGCCAGCAGGCACCGGGACTTGAACACCGGGGAGCTGTTTTTT.

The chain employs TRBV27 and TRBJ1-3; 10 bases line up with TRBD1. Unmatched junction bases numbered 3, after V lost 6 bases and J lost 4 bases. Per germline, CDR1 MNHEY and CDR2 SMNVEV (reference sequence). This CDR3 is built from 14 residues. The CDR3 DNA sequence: TGTGCCAGCAGCGGGACAGGGGCCGGAAACACCATATATTTT. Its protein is CASSGTGAGNTIYF.

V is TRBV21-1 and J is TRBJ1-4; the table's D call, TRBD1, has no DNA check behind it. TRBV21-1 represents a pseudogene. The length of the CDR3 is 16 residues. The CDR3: CASSTKQGDEGEKLFF. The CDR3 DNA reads TGTGCCAGCAGCACAAAACAGGGGGACGAGGGTGAAAAACTGTTTTTT.

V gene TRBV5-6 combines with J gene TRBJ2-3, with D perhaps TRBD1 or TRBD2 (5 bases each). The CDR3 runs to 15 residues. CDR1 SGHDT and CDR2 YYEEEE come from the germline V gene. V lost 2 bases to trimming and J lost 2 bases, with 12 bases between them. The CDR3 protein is CASSFEGLTTDTQYF. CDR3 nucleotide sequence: TGTGCCAGCAGCTTCGAGGGGCTGACCACAGATACGCAGTATTTT.

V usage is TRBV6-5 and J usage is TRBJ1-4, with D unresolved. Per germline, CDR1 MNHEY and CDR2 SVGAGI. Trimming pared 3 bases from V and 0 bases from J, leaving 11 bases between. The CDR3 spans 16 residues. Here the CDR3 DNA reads TGTGCCAGCAGTTATAGGGTCCCTGCAACTAATGAAAAACTGTTTTTT. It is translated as CASSYRVPATNEKLFF.

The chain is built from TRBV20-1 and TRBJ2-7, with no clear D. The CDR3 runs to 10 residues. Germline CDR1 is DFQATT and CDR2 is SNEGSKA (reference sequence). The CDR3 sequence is CSPWAGEQYF. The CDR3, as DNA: TGCAGCCCCTGGGCAGGCGAGCAGTACTTC.

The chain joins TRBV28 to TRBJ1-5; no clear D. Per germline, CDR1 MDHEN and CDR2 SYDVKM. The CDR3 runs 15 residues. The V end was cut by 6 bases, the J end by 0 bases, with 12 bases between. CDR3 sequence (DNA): TGTGCCAGCAGCCCGGAGGTTTATAGCAATCAGCCCCAGCATTTT. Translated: CASSPEVYSNQPQHF.

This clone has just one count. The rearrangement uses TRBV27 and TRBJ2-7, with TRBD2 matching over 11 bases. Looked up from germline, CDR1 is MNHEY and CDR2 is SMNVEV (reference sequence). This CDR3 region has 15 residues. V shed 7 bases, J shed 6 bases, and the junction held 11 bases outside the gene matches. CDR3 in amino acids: CASTHGSSGRREQYF. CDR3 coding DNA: TGTGCCAGCACCCACGGGTCTAGCGGGAGGCGCGAGCAGTACTTC.

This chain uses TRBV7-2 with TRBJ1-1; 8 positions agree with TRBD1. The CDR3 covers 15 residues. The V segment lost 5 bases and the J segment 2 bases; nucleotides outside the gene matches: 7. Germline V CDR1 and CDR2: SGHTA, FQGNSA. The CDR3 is CASSPRDRGNTEAFF. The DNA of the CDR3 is TGTGCCAGCAGCCCGCGAGACAGGGGAAACACTGAAGCTTTCTTT.

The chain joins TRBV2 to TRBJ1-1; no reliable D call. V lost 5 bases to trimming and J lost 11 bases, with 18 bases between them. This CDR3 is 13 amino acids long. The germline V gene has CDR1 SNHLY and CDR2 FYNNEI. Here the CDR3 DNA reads TGTGCCAGCAGTCCCTACGGAGGGTTCGGGGCTTTCTTT. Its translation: CASSPYGGFGAFF.

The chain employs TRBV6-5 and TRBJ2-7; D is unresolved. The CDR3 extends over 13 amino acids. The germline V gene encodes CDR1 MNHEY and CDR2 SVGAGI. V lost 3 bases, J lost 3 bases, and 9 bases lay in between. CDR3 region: CASSYLVGYEQYF. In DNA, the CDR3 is TGTGCCAGCAGTTATTTGGTGGGCTACGAGCAGTACTTC.

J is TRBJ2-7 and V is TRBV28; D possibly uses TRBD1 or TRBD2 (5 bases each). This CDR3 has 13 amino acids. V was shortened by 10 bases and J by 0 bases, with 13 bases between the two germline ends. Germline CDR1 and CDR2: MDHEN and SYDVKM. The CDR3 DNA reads TGTGCCATCGGGACGGATAGCTCCTACGAGCAGTACTTC. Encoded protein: CAIGTDSSYEQYF.

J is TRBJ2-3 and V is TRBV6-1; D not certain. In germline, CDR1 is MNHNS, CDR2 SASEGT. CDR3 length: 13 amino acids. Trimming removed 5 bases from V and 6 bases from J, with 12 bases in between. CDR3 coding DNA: TGTGCCAGCAGTAGCAACCCCGGGGATACGCAGTATTTT. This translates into CASSSNPGDTQYF.

CDR3 amino acids: CASSLYNEQFF. The CDR3, as DNA: TGTGCCAGCAGCCTCTACAATGAGCAGTTCTTC. The chain links TRBV14 to TRBJ2-1, with D unclear. In germline, CDR1 is SGHDN, CDR2 FVKESK. Trimming removed 4 bases at V and 3 bases at J, with 1 base between. CDR3 length equals 11 residues.

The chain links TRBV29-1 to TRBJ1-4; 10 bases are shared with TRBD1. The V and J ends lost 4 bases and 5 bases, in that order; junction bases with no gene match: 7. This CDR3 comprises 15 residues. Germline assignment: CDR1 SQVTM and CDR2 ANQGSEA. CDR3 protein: CSVGVVGQGNEKLFF. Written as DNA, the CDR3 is TGCAGCGTTGGTGTCGTGGGACAGGGGAATGAAAAACTGTTTTTT.

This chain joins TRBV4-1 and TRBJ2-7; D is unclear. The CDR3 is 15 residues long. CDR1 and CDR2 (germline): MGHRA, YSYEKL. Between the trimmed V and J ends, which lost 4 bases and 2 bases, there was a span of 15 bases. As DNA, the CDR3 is TGCGCCAGCAGCCCCTTCATCACGGCCCCCTACGAGCAGTACTTC. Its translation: CASSPFITAPYEQYF.

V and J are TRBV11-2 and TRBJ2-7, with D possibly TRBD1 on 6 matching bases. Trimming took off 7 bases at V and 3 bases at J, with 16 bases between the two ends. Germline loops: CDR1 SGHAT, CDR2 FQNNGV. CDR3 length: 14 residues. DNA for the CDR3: TGTGCCAGCACCTACGACGGGACATTCTACGAGCAGTACTTC. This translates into CASTYDGTFYEQYF.

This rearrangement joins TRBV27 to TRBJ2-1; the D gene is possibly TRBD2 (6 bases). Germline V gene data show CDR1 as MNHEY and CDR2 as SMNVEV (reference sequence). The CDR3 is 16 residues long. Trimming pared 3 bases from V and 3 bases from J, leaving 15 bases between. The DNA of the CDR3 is TGTGCCAGCAGTTTCCTACCCGGGACTGACTACAATGAGCAGTTCTTC. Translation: CASSFLPGTDYNEQFF.

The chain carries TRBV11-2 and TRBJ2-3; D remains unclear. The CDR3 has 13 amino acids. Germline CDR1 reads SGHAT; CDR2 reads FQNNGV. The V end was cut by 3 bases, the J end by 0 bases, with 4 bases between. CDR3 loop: CASSFASTDTQYF. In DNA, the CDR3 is TGTGCCAGCAGCTTCGCGAGCACAGATACGCAGTATTTT.

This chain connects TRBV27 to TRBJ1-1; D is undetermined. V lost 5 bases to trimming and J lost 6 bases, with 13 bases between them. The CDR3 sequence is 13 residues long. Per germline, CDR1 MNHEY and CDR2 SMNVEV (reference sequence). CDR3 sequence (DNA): TGTGCCAGCAGTCCGGTCGGGAGGGCTGAAGCTTTCTTT. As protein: CASSPVGRAEAFF.

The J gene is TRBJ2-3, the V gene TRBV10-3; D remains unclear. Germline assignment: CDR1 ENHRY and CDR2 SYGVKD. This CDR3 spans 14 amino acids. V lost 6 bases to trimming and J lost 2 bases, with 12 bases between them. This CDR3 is CAIRPRQDTDTQYF. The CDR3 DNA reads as TGTGCCATCAGACCCCGGCAGGACACAGATACGCAGTATTTT.